Listed here are 32 T cell receptor beta chains from one sample, sequenced in a study of T-cell memory formation after mild COVID-19. Via MiXCR, TCRdb re-called the 5' RACE reads, giving one row per CDR3 protein. Of roughly 150,000 distinct CDR3 sequences listed, approximately 26% are singletons. Sequencing was carried out using PBMCs or a T cell subset sorted from them (not recorded which). These receptors came from an adult woman who had mild COVID-19 (a few samples of this study predate the infection). Cell type and time point are not known.

This clonotype was observed many times. The CDR3 DNA reads as TGTGCCAGCGCCAGGACTAGCGGGAGTGCAGATACGCAGTATTTT. The encoded protein is CASARTSGSADTQYF. The chain couples TRBV6-4 to TRBJ2-3; the match to TRBD2 covers 13 bases. The germline V gene encodes CDR1 MRHNA and CDR2 SNTAGT. Trimming at V came to 8 bases and at J to 4 bases, leaving 6 bases not matched to a gene. The CDR3 length is 15 residues.

This clonotype was recorded a few times. The chain is built from TRBV2 and TRBJ1-1; the match to TRBD1 covers 12 bases. After removal of 4 bases from V and 3 bases from J, the junction contained 3 bases not matched to a gene. Germline loops: CDR1 SNHLY, CDR2 FYNNEI. The CDR3 runs to 15 residues. CDR3 sequence reads: CASSAGQGADTEAFF. DNA of the CDR3: TGTGCCAGCAGTGCGGGACAGGGGGCAGACACTGAAGCTTTCTTT. Using reference TRBV2 and TRBJ1-1 for the parts outside the CDR3, the full variable domain is EPEVTQTPSHQVTQMGQEVILRCVPISNHLYFYWYRQILGQKVEFLVSFYNNEISEKSEIFDDQFSVERPDGSNFTLKIRSTKLEDSAMYFCASSAGQGADTEAFFGQGTRLTVV.

This sequence joins TRBV3-1 and TRBJ1-2; D remains unclear. Germline V gene sequence: CDR1 LGHDT, CDR2 YNNKEL (reference sequence). V was shortened by 0 bases and J by 6 bases, with 5 bases between the two germline ends. CDR3 size: 12 residues. CDR3 nucleotide sequence: TGTGCCAGCAGCCAAGATGAGGATGGCTACACCTTC. This codes for CASSQDEDGYTF.

The chain links TRBV6-2 or TRBV6-3 to TRBJ2-7, with D tentatively TRBD1 or TRBD2 (5 bases each). Germline lookup yields CDR1 MNHEY and CDR2 SVGEGT. Trimming pared 0 bases from V and 7 bases from J, leaving 10 bases between. The CDR3 loop spans 13 amino acids. DNA of the CDR3: TGTGCCAGCAGTTACTCAGAGGGGAAGGAGCAGTACTTC. It yields the protein CASSYSEGKEQYF.

V and J are TRBV12-3 or TRBV12-4 and TRBJ1-1; the D gene is possibly TRBD1 (6 bases). V lost 10 bases and J lost 4, with 16 bases in between. The CDR3 spans 13 residues. CDR3 DNA sequence: TGTGCCACCAAAGGGGGGGATAGCACTGAAGCTTTCTTT. Translated: CATKGGDSTEAFF.

This clonotype was counted a few times. V and J are TRBV29-1 and TRBJ2-1; TRBD1 matches at 11 bases. Losses at the gene ends were 7 bases for V and 9 bases for J; bases not matched to a gene: 14. Germline lookup yields CDR1 SQVTM and CDR2 ANQGSEA. CDR3 size: 15 residues. CDR3 loop: CSAGIGTGGRGEQFF. CDR3 nucleotide sequence: TGCAGCGCCGGAATAGGGACAGGGGGTCGTGGTGAGCAGTTCTTC.

This clonotype was seen only a few times. The chain uses TRBV9 and TRBJ2-1; TRBD1 agrees at 7 bases. CDR3 length equals 14 residues. Germline trimming cut 0 bases from V and 5 bases from J; bases unmatched to any gene: 2. Germline V gene lookup returns CDR1 SGDLS and CDR2 YYNGEE. The CDR3 sequence: CASSVEDRDNEQFF. DNA of the CDR3: TGTGCCAGCAGCGTAGAAGACAGGGACAATGAGCAGTTCTTC.

The table lists this clonotype with a few counts. CDR3 DNA sequence: TGTGCCAGCAGTTTAACAGCGCGGGATACGCAGTATTTT. Translating gives CASSLTARDTQYF. The rearrangement uses TRBV27 and TRBJ2-3; D not certain. The CDR3 sequence is 13 residues long. Trimming left V 2 bases short and J 6 bases short, with 9 bases between. Germline CDR1 MNHEY, CDR2 SMNVEV (reference sequence).

The V call is TRBV6-1, the J call TRBJ2-7; perhaps TRBD2 as D (6 bases). V was cut by 6 bases and J by 5 bases, with 20 bases left in between. CDR1 is MNHNS and CDR2 is SASEGT in the germline V gene. This CDR3 contains 15 residues. The CDR3 here is CASSQAVEGGNEQYF. The CDR3 DNA is TGTGCCAGCAGCCAGGCAGTCGAAGGAGGGAACGAGCAGTACTTC.

The genes are TRBV20-1 and TRBJ1-1; 7 bases agree with TRBD1. Germline CDR1 is DFQATT and CDR2 is SNEGSKA (reference sequence). The CDR3 length is 12 residues. V lost 6 bases, J lost 10 bases, and 11 bases stayed unmatched. The CDR3 spells CSAQDRLVLAFF. CDR3 DNA: TGCAGTGCACAGGACAGGTTGGTGTTAGCTTTCTTT.

The chain has TRBV24-1 and TRBJ2-5, with D tentatively TRBD1 or TRBD2 (7 bases each). The CDR3 totals 14 residues. V was cut by 5 bases and J by 2 bases, with 11 bases left in between. The germline CDR1 and CDR2 sequences are KGHDR and SFDVKD. In DNA, the CDR3 is TGTGCCACCAGTGCAGGGGGGGGGCAAGAGACCCAGTACTTC. Translation gives CATSAGGGQETQYF.

This clonotype has only a few counts. The chain joins TRBV30 to TRBJ1-2, with 7 bases matching TRBD1. The CDR3 contains 12 residues. The V gene's germline CDR1 is GTSNPN and CDR2 SVGIG (reference sequence). V lost 5 bases to trimming and J lost 3 bases; unmatched junction nucleotides: 3. CDR3 in amino acids: CAWAQGDYGYTF. The CDR3 DNA follows: TGTGCCTGGGCTCAGGGGGACTATGGCTACACCTTC.

V usage is TRBV9 and J usage is TRBJ2-5; 8 nucleotides align to TRBD2. Trimming took 3 bases from V and 1 from J; bases not matched to a gene: 5. This CDR3 contains 15 residues. Germline V gene lookup returns CDR1 SGDLS and CDR2 YYNGEE. In nucleotides, the CDR3 is TGTGCCAGCAGCGCGGGCGGGAGGACCCAAGAGACCCAGTACTTC. As protein: CASSAGGRTQETQYF. Filled out from reference TRBV9 and TRBJ2-5, the complete variable domain reads DSGVTQTPKHLITATGQRVTLRCSPRSGDLSVYWYQQSLDQGLQFLIQYYNGEERAKGNILERFSAQQFPDLHSELNLSSLELGDSALYFCASSAGGRTQETQYFGPGTRLLVL.

This chain uses TRBV7-6 with TRBJ2-3; a weak D match, TRBD2 (7 bases). Germline lookup yields CDR1 SGHVS and CDR2 FNYEAQ. The CDR3 consists of 16 residues. Between the trimmed V and J ends, which lost 6 bases and 2 bases, there was a span of 18 bases. CDR3 in DNA: TGTGCCAGCAGTCCGTCGGGGGGCGGGACCACAGATACGCAGTATTTT. Translation gives CASSPSGGGTTDTQYF.

In this sample, this clonotype turned up a few times. For the CDR3, the DNA is TGTGCCAGCAGCCCCCCCGGGACCGTCGACTACATTCAGTACTTC. This encodes CASSPPGTVDYIQYF. The chain employs TRBV3-1 and TRBJ2-4, with D possibly called TRBD1 or TRBD2 (5 bases each). V lost 4 bases and J 8 bases, leaving 18 bases between the germline ends. Germline V gene sequence: CDR1 LGHDT, CDR2 YNNKEL (reference sequence). The CDR3 has 15 amino acids.

In this sample, this clonotype turned up a few times. CDR3 amino acids: CASRTGLRDTEAFF. CDR3 in DNA: TGTGCCAGCAGGACAGGGTTAAGGGACACTGAAGCTTTCTTT. The chain couples TRBV27 to TRBJ1-1, with 7 bases matching TRBD1. CDR3 length equals 14 residues. The germline gives CDR1 MNHEY, CDR2 SMNVEV (reference sequence). V trimming: 6 bases; J trimming: 3 bases; junction bases outside the gene matches: 7.

This clonotype was seen only a few times. The genes are TRBV9 and TRBJ1-5, with 8 bases identical to TRBD1. Trimming cost V 4 bases and J 4 bases; bases outside gene matches: 7. The length of the CDR3 is 15 residues. Per germline, CDR1 SGDLS and CDR2 YYNGEE. The CDR3 loop is CASSYTGGENQPQHF. As DNA, the CDR3 is TGTGCCAGCAGCTATACAGGGGGGGAAAATCAGCCCCAGCATTTT. The full variable domain, its missing parts supplied by reference TRBV9 and TRBJ1-5, is DSGVTQTPKHLITATGQRVTLRCSPRSGDLSVYWYQQSLDQGLQFLIQYYNGEERAKGNILERFSAQQFPDLHSELNLSSLELGDSALYFCASSYTGGENQPQHFGDGTRLSIL.

This clonotype has just a few counts. The chain has TRBV7-2 and TRBJ1-2; D not resolved. Trimming took off 5 bases at V and 1 base at J, with 14 bases between the two ends. The germline V gene has CDR1 SGHTA and CDR2 FQGNSA. The CDR3 loop spans 15 amino acids. CDR3 residues: CASSASGLLNYGYTF. In DNA, the CDR3 is TGTGCCAGCAGCGCCAGTGGACTGCTTAACTATGGCTACACCTTC.

This clonotype was counted a few times. The rearrangement links TRBV7-9 to TRBJ1-1; no firm D call. Germline CDR1 reads SEHNR; CDR2 reads FQNEAQ (reference sequence). This CDR3 comprises 16 residues. V gave up 4 bases and J gave up 2 bases, with 17 bases separating them. The CDR3, as DNA: TGTGCCAGCAGCTCTCTGGTCGGGCGAGGTAACACTGAAGCTTTCTTT. Protein: CASSSLVGRGNTEAFF.

The chain links TRBV6-5 to TRBJ2-1; 7 positions match TRBD2. Germline assignment: CDR1 MNHEY and CDR2 SVGAGI. Losses at the gene ends were 4 bases for V and 7 bases for J; bases not matched to a gene: 7. The CDR3 sequence is 14 residues long. CDR3 nucleotide sequence: TGTGCCAGCAGTTTCATACTAGCGCCTAATGAGCAGTTCTTC. Translation gives CASSFILAPNEQFF.

The rearrangement joins TRBV18 to TRBJ2-7, with a possible D match to TRBD1 (5 bases). The ends were cut back, 7 bases at V and 2 bases at J, with 9 bases in the middle. Germline lookup yields CDR1 KGHSH and CDR2 LQKENI. The CDR3 has 12 residues. The CDR3 sequence: CASFDSPYEQYF. The CDR3, as DNA: TGTGCCAGCTTCGACAGTCCCTACGAGCAGTACTTC.

The V and J genes are TRBV20-1 and TRBJ2-2; 7 nucleotides match TRBD1. The CDR3 is 14 residues long. CDR1 and CDR2 (germline): DFQATT, SNEGSKA (reference sequence). V gave up 0 bases and J gave up 5 bases; unmatched junction bases: 3. CDR3 residues: CSARDYRGTGELFF. DNA for the CDR3: TGCAGTGCTAGAGACTACAGGGGAACCGGGGAGCTGTTTTTT.

The J gene is TRBJ2-7, the V gene TRBV29-1; tentative D call: TRBD1 (6 bases). Trimming shortened V by 3 bases and J by 2 bases, and 14 bases separated the two germline ends. The CDR3 is 14 residues long. The germline V gene has CDR1 SQVTM and CDR2 ANQGSEA. Here the CDR3 DNA reads TGCAGCGTTGAGACGGACAGAAACCCCTACGAGCAGTACTTC. Protein sequence: CSVETDRNPYEQYF.

In its sample, this clonotype was seen a few times. CDR3 coding DNA: TGCGCCAGCAGCCAAGGACAGCTCACCGGGGAGCTGTTTTTT. Translation: CASSQGQLTGELFF. The J gene is TRBJ2-2, the V gene TRBV4-3; D possibly corresponds to TRBD1 (5 bases). The length of the CDR3 is 14 residues. Trimming cost V 1 base and J 4 bases, with 7 bases left between them. Germline-derived CDR1 and CDR2 are LGHNA and YSLEER.

This clonotype was seen a few times. The CDR3 is CASGETGFWFF. The CDR3 coding sequence is TGTGCCAGCGGAGAGACAGGGTTCTGGTTCTTC. This chain uses TRBV7-9 with TRBJ2-1; 7 bases are shared with TRBD1. Germline CDR1 is SEHNR and CDR2 is FQNEAQ (reference sequence). CDR3 size: 11 residues. V trimming: 8 bases; J trimming: 15 bases; junction bases outside the gene matches: 10.

The chain combines TRBV7-8 with TRBJ1-3, with D hard to call. The CDR3 extends over 15 amino acids. V dropped 4 bases and J dropped 0 bases, with 10 bases sitting between them. Germline assignment: CDR1 SGHVS and CDR2 FQNEAQ. For the CDR3, the DNA is TGTGCCAGCAGCTCGACGGGGTCCTCTGGAAACACCATATATTTT. Its protein product is CASSSTGSSGNTIYF. Filled out from reference TRBV7-8 and TRBJ1-3, the complete variable domain reads GAGVSQSPRYKVAKRGQDVALRCDPISGHVSLFWYQQALGQGPEFLTYFQNEAQLDKSGLPSDRFFAERPEGSVSTLKIQRTQQEDSAVYLCASSSTGSSGNTIYFGEGSWLTVV.

This clonotype has only a few counts. The J gene is TRBJ2-3, the V gene TRBV20-1; unclear D gene. Germline V lookup: CDR1 DFQATT, CDR2 SNEGSKA (reference sequence). The V end was cut by 5 bases, the J end by 4 bases, with 16 bases between. The CDR3 sequence is 14 residues long. The CDR3, as DNA: TGCAGTGCTTTTTTCTATGTAGGGCCAGATACGCAGTATTTT. It yields the protein CSAFFYVGPDTQYF.

The chain employs TRBV7-3 and TRBJ2-3, with 8 bases fitting TRBD1. Per the germline V gene, CDR1 is SGHTA and CDR2 is FQGTGA. The CDR3 sequence is 15 residues long. V trimming: 1 base; J trimming: 4 bases; junction bases outside the gene matches: 4. This chain's CDR3 is CASSLKDREADTQYF. The CDR3 coding sequence is TGTGCCAGCAGCTTAAAGGACAGGGAGGCAGATACGCAGTATTTT.

V gene TRBV4-2 combines with J gene TRBJ2-1; a possible D gene is TRBD2 (6 bases). Germline V gives CDR1 LGHNA, CDR2 YNFKEQ. CDR3 length: 12 residues. Trimming removed 5 bases at V and 7 bases at J, with 9 bases between. The CDR3: CASSKSGNEQFF. The CDR3 DNA reads TGTGCCAGCAGCAAAAGCGGGAATGAGCAGTTCTTC.

This clonotype was seen a handful of times. The V and J genes are TRBV20-1 and TRBJ2-7; D may correspond to TRBD1 or TRBD2 (7 bases each). CDR1 is DFQATT and CDR2 is SNEGSKA in the germline V gene (reference sequence). V was trimmed by 4 bases and J by 2 bases, leaving 21 bases between them. CDR3 length: 16 amino acids. The CDR3 loop is CSATPLMTGRAYEQYF. CDR3 DNA sequence: TGCAGTGCTACTCCGCTCATGACAGGGAGGGCCTACGAGCAGTACTTC.

This clonotype was seen a handful of times. The CDR3 loop reads CASSLDTPDEKLFF. The CDR3 DNA sequence: TGCGCCAGCAGCTTGGACACGCCGGATGAAAAACTGTTTTTT. This chain links TRBV5-1 with TRBJ1-4; D uncertain. This CDR3 comprises 14 residues. V shed 0 bases and J shed 6 bases, with 9 bases lying between them. CDR1 and CDR2 from the germline V gene are SGHRS and YFSETQ.

The table lists this clonotype with a few counts. V gene TRBV29-1 combines with J gene TRBJ1-2; a possible D gene is TRBD1 (5 bases). The CDR3 is 15 amino acids. With 5 bases removed from V and 4 bases from J, the gap between germline ends came to 20 bases. Germline V gene data show CDR1 as SQVTM and CDR2 as ANQGSEA. CDR3 sequence: CSVRQTDNLGYGYTF. The DNA of the CDR3 is TGCAGCGTTCGCCAGACAGACAACTTAGGCTATGGCTACACCTTC.